This T cell receptor (beta chain) was captured by sequencing in a study of spatial heterogeneity in lung cancer. Each CDR3 protein is one row after TCRdb ran MiXCR on the 5' RACE reads. The sample lists tens of thousands of distinct CDR3 sequences; roughly 8% were seen once. This CDR3 is 14 amino acids long. Trimming took 5 bases from V and 10 from J; bases not matched to a gene: 6. In germline, CDR1 is SNHLY, CDR2 FYNNEI. Time point: sample taken at primary tumor resection. The sample here was PBMCs, taken at surgery. The receptor was derived from a male donor with early-stage non-small cell lung cancer. The J gene is TRBJ1-6, the V gene TRBV2; 9 bases match TRBD1. CDR3 sequence: CASSRTGARSPLHF. CDR3 bases: TGTGCCAGCAGTAGGACAGGGGCTAGGTCACCCCTCCACTTT.